This is a list of T cell receptor beta chains from one sample in a study of T-cell reconstitution after alpha-beta-depleted transplantation in children. MiXCR was run by TCRdb on the PCR reads, yielding one entry per CDR3 protein. The sample contains about 540,000 distinct CDR3 sequences, 27% of which appear only once. Sequenced here: PBMCs, sampled before TCRalphabeta/CD19-depleted stem cell transplant. The receptors were sampled from a boy in the first two years of life with Wiskott-Aldrich syndrome, due to receive a stem cell transplant. Both conserved end residues are part of each CDR3. A D gene is named only where the DNA matches it firmly. For some rows the clone size is stated as once, few or many, or as a class when expanded; others skip it.

cdr3_nt cdr3_aa j_call clone_size d_call cdr3_length v_call
TGCGCCAGCAGCTTACTGGACTGGACTAACTATGGCTACACCTTC CASSLLDWTNYGYTF TRBJ1-2 NA NA 15 TRBV5-1
TGTGCCTCGGGGTCCAGGGGACTAGGAAGAGAGACCCAGTACTTC CASGSRGLGRETQYF TRBJ2-5 few TRBD2 15 TRBV28
TGTGCCATCAGTGGACCGGAGGGGGGCAGCTATGGCTACACCTTC CAISGPEGGSYGYTF TRBJ1-2 few NA 15 TRBV10-3
TGTGCCAGCAGCCCACGCTTGGACGGTTGGAACATTCAGTACTTC CASSPRLDGWNIQYF TRBJ2-4 few NA 15 TRBV11-1
TGTGCCAGCAGGGACAGTGCCCTCTCCGAGACCCAGTACTTC CASRDSALSETQYF TRBJ2-5 few NA 14 TRBV7-6
TGTGCCAGCGATTATATAGGGACCTTGCAGTTCTTC CASDYIGTLQFF TRBJ2-1 NA NA 12 TRBV28
TGTGCCAGCAGCAATCGAGGCGGGAACACCGGGGAGCTGTTTTTT CASSNRGGNTGELFF TRBJ2-2 NA NA 15 TRBV7-3
TGTGCCATCGGGACAGGGGGCTACGAGCAGTACTTC CAIGTGGYEQYF TRBJ2-7 NA TRBD1 12 TRBV10-3
TGCAGTGCTCGGACTAGCGGTACCACCGGGGAGCTGTTTTTT CSARTSGTTGELFF TRBJ2-2 NA TRBD2 14 TRBV20-1
TGTGCCAGCAGCCAGACTAGCGGGAGGGCCTACGAGCAGTACTTC CASSQTSGRAYEQYF TRBJ2-7 NA TRBD2 15 TRBV3-1
TGTGCCATCAGTGAAGGGAGCCCAGATACGCAGTATTTT CAISEGSPDTQYF TRBJ2-3 NA NA 13 TRBV10-3
TGTGCCAGCAGTACGAGAGGGAGGGCCTACGAGCAGTACTTC CASSTRGRAYEQYF TRBJ2-7 few TRBD2 14 TRBV12-3/TRBV12-4
TGTGCCAGCAGCTTAGTTCGGACTAGCGCGAATGAGCAGTTCTTC CASSLVRTSANEQFF TRBJ2-1 few TRBD2 15 TRBV11-2
TGTGCCAGCAGTCGACAGGGGGCAGATACGCAGTATTTT CASSRQGADTQYF TRBJ2-3 NA TRBD1 13 TRBV27